The next 27 T cell receptor beta chains were all read from a single sample in a study of early T cells in non-severe SARS-CoV-2 infection. Each CDR3 protein gets one entry after TCRdb re-called the 5' RACE reads with MiXCR. The sample records some 90,000 distinct CDR3 sequences, about 15% being singletons. Sequencing was done on a sample of whole blood. All receptors derive from an adult who was a healthcare worker with PCR-confirmed SARS-CoV-2 infection or an uninfected control (not recorded which).

This clonotype was counted only a few times. The chain carries TRBV24-1 and TRBJ2-2, with TRBD1 as a possible D gene (6 bases). V lost 8 bases and J 1 base, leaving 7 bases between the germline ends. CDR3 length: 13 amino acids. Germline lookup yields CDR1 KGHDR and CDR2 SFDVKD. CDR3 sequence (DNA): TGTGCCACCATGACAGGGAACACCGGGGAGCTGTTTTTT. It codes for CATMTGNTGELFF.

There are a few counts of this clonotype. This chain links TRBV19 with TRBJ2-7; TRBD1 might be the D (6 bases). Trimming took 4 bases from V and 3 from J, leaving 16 bases between them. The CDR3 is 15 amino acids. Germline V gene sequence: CDR1 LNHDA, CDR2 SQIVND (reference sequence). CDR3 loop: CASSTQTGSFYEQYF. The DNA for the CDR3 is TGTGCCAGTAGTACCCAGACAGGATCGTTCTACGAGCAGTACTTC.

The table lists this clonotype with many counts. The chain uses TRBV5-4 and TRBJ1-1, with 7 nucleotides matching TRBD1. Germline values: CDR1 SGHNT, CDR2 YYREEE (reference sequence). V was clipped by 5 bases and J by 0 bases; unmatched bases: 10. The CDR3 has 16 amino acids. In DNA form, the CDR3 reads TGTGCCAGCAGTGACAGGGCCGGAGTCGTGAACACTGAAGCTTTCTTT. It codes for CASSDRAGVVNTEAFF.

This clonotype was detected only a few times. The CDR3 spells CASSPEVLEAPYEQYF. CDR3 DNA sequence: TGTGCCAGCAGTCCCGAGGTCCTCGAGGCCCCTTACGAGCAGTACTTC. V usage is TRBV27 and J usage is TRBJ2-7; D remains unclear. The V and J ends lost 5 bases and 4 bases respectively, with 21 bases between them. Germline V gene lookup returns CDR1 MNHEY and CDR2 SMNVEV (reference sequence). This CDR3 is built from 16 residues.

A few counts support this clonotype. V usage is TRBV2 and J usage is TRBJ2-1; tentative D call: TRBD1 (6 bases). The CDR3 spans 13 residues. CDR1 and CDR2 from the germline V gene are SNHLY and FYNNEI. V was shortened by 6 bases and J by 4 bases, with 10 bases between the two germline ends. The DNA of the CDR3 is TGTGCCAGCAGAGCGGACAGTTACAATGAGCAGTTCTTC. It codes for CASRADSYNEQFF. The whole variable domain, remainder taken from reference TRBV2 and TRBJ2-1, is EPEVTQTPSHQVTQMGQEVILRCVPISNHLYFYWYRQILGQKVEFLVSFYNNEISEKSEIFDDQFSVERPDGSNFTLKIRSTKLEDSAMYFCASRADSYNEQFFGPGTRLTVL.

The chain uses TRBV6-5 and TRBJ1-2; no firm D call. Germline assignment: CDR1 MNHEY and CDR2 SVGAGI. Trimming took 2 bases from V and 2 from J, leaving 12 bases between them. The CDR3 is made up of 15 amino acids. The DNA for the CDR3 is TGTGCCAGCAGTTACGGAGGCAGCTCCAACTATGGCTACACCTTC. Its protein is CASSYGGSSNYGYTF.

This clonotype was detected only a few times. This chain connects TRBV12-3 or TRBV12-4 to TRBJ2-2; 7 bases map to TRBD2. This CDR3 has 16 residues. J gave up 5 bases and V 3 bases, and 9 bases lay outside the gene matches. The CDR3 bases are TGTGCCAGCAGTTTCAGGGCTAGCGGCCAGACCGGGGAGCTGTTTTTT. As protein: CASSFRASGQTGELFF.

The genes are TRBV28 and TRBJ2-3; tentative D call: TRBD2 (5 bases). Trimming left V 1 base short and J 0 bases short, with 8 bases between. Germline V gives CDR1 MDHEN, CDR2 SYDVKM. This CDR3 is 15 amino acids long. The CDR3 bases are TGTGCCAGCAGTTTATTCCGCGGGAGCACAGATACGCAGTATTTT. Protein sequence: CASSLFRGSTDTQYF. The whole variable domain, filled in from reference TRBV28 and TRBJ2-3, reads DVKVTQSSRYLVKRTGEKVFLECVQDMDHENMFWYRQDPGLGLRLIYFSYDVKMKEKGDIPEGYSVSREKKERFSLILESASTNQTSMYLCASSLFRGSTDTQYFGPGTRLTVL.

This clonotype occurred a few times. V and J are TRBV6-5 and TRBJ2-5, with 8 bases identical to TRBD2. The trim removed 3 bases at V and 5 bases at J, leaving 5 bases unmatched. The CDR3 has 14 amino acids. CDR1 and CDR2 from the germline V gene are MNHEY and SVGAGI. The CDR3 sequence: CASSYFGRAETQYF. CDR3 DNA: TGTGCCAGCAGTTATTTCGGGAGGGCCGAGACCCAGTACTTC.

In its sample, this clonotype was seen a few times. The rearrangement joins TRBV6-5 to TRBJ2-1, with 14 bases matching TRBD2. CDR3 length: 14 amino acids. The trim removed 5 bases at V and 10 bases at J, leaving 4 bases unmatched. CDR1 and CDR2 from the germline V gene are MNHEY and SVGAGI. The CDR3 here is CASSRGLAGGEQFF. For the CDR3, the DNA is TGTGCCAGCAGTCGCGGACTAGCGGGAGGCGAGCAGTTCTTC.

This clonotype came up a few times. The rearrangement joins TRBV28 to TRBJ2-1, with D perhaps matching TRBD2 (5 bases). Between the trimmed V and J ends, which lost 3 bases and 7 bases, there was a span of 16 bases. This CDR3 region has 15 residues. In germline, CDR1 is MDHEN, CDR2 SYDVKM. This CDR3 reads CASSFAGANGNEQFF. The CDR3 DNA reads as TGTGCCAGCAGTTTCGCGGGTGCCAATGGGAATGAGCAGTTCTTC. The full variable domain, its missing parts supplied by reference TRBV28 and TRBJ2-1, is DVKVTQSSRYLVKRTGEKVFLECVQDMDHENMFWYRQDPGLGLRLIYFSYDVKMKEKGDIPEGYSVSREKKERFSLILESASTNQTSMYLCASSFAGANGNEQFFGPGTRLTVL.

This rearrangement joins TRBV12-3 or TRBV12-4 to TRBJ1-6; tentative D call: TRBD1 (6 bases). The CDR3 contains 17 residues. V shed 3 bases and J shed 9 bases, with 21 bases lying between them. This CDR3 is CASSFIPGTGPSSPLHF. CDR3 nucleotide sequence: TGTGCCAGCAGTTTTATCCCGGGTACAGGGCCTAGTTCACCCCTCCACTTT.

The V and J genes are TRBV5-5 and TRBJ1-1; D remains ambiguous. Trimming shortened V by 2 bases and J by 11 bases, and 16 bases separated the two germline ends. The CDR3 length is 13 residues. Germline V gene data show CDR1 as SGHKS and CDR2 as YYEKEE (reference sequence). Here the CDR3 DNA reads TGTGCCAGCAGCTTTGTCTTGGCCCGGGAGGCTTTCTTT. Protein sequence: CASSFVLAREAFF.

This clonotype was seen ten or more times. The chain couples TRBV6-1 to TRBJ2-1, with D possibly being TRBD1 or TRBD2 (5 bases each). Germline CDR1 reads MNHNS; CDR2 reads SASEGT. The V end lost 7 bases, the J end lost 2 bases, and 12 bases lay between the germline ends. This CDR3 has 14 amino acids. For the CDR3, the DNA is TGTGCCAGCACCAGGGACGGGACCTACAATGAGCAGTTCTTC. It translates to CASTRDGTYNEQFF.

The chain recombines TRBV9 with TRBJ2-7, with D possibly TRBD2 on 6 matching bases. The germline V and J ends were trimmed by 2 bases and 3 bases, with 18 bases remaining between them. The CDR3 runs 16 residues. Germline V gene sequence: CDR1 SGDLS, CDR2 YYNGEE. Written as DNA, the CDR3 is TGTGCCAGCAGCGTCGGATTAGCGAGGGAGGACTACGAGCAGTACTTC. This translates into CASSVGLAREDYEQYF.

This clonotype has a handful of counts. The CDR3 DNA reads as TGCGCCAGCAGAGATCCTCTGGGGGCTAGCGGAAGCTCCTACAATGAGCAGTTCTTC. Translated: CASRDPLGASGSSYNEQFF. V usage is TRBV5-1 and J usage is TRBJ2-1; possible D gene TRBD2, 7 bases. Per germline, CDR1 SGHRS and CDR2 YFSETQ. V lost 5 bases and J lost 0, with 24 bases in between. This CDR3 has 19 residues.

The chain recombines TRBV5-4 with TRBJ2-1; D is unresolved. CDR1 is SGHNT, CDR2 YYREEE, per germline (reference sequence). V dropped 0 bases and J dropped 9 bases, with 10 bases sitting between them. The CDR3 contains 13 residues. This CDR3 is CASSLDFPGEQFF. CDR3 nucleotides: TGTGCCAGCAGCTTGGATTTCCCCGGTGAGCAGTTCTTC.

There are many counts of this clonotype. The chain carries TRBV27 and TRBJ2-7; possibly TRBD1 or TRBD2 for D (7 bases each). This CDR3 is 16 amino acids long. Per germline, CDR1 MNHEY and CDR2 SMNVEV (reference sequence). The germline V and J ends were trimmed by 5 bases and 3 bases, with 20 bases remaining between them. This CDR3 reads CASSRSHRGGGYEQYF. In nucleotides, the CDR3 is TGTGCCAGCAGTCGCTCCCACAGGGGCGGGGGCTACGAGCAGTACTTC.

This clonotype was detected a few times. J is TRBJ1-3 and V is TRBV29-1; D not certain. The CDR3 totals 10 residues. The V gene's germline CDR1 is SQVTM and CDR2 ANQGSEA. Trimming shortened V by 5 bases and J by 10 bases, and 9 bases separated the two germline ends. DNA of the CDR3: TGCAGCGTTAACGCCAGAACCATATATTTT. As protein: CSVNARTIYF. Using reference TRBV29-1 and TRBJ1-3 for the parts outside the CDR3, the full variable domain is SAVISQKPSRDICQRGTSLTIQCQVDSQVTMMFWYRQQPGQSLTLIATANQGSEATYESGFVIDKFPISRPNLTFSTLTVSNMSPEDSSIYLCSVNARTIYFGEGSWLTVV.

This chain joins TRBV7-8 and TRBJ2-1; TRBD2 might be the D (6 bases). The CDR3 has 18 amino acids. V was clipped by 6 bases and J by 5 bases, with 26 bases between them. Germline lookup yields CDR1 SGHVS and CDR2 FQNEAQ. The CDR3 DNA follows: TGTGCCAGCAGAGTAGGAGCCATTTCCACAGGAGGGGACAATGAGCAGTTCTTC. As protein: CASRVGAISTGGDNEQFF. The full variable domain, completed using reference TRBV7-8 and TRBJ2-1, is GAGVSQSPRYKVAKRGQDVALRCDPISGHVSLFWYQQALGQGPEFLTYFQNEAQLDKSGLPSDRFFAERPEGSVSTLKIQRTQQEDSAVYLCASRVGAISTGGDNEQFFGPGTRLTVL.

The V call is TRBV7-6, the J call TRBJ2-3; TRBD2 matches at 11 bases. The CDR3 length is 16 residues. Germline assignment: CDR1 SGHVS and CDR2 FNYEAQ. Germline trimming cut 5 bases from V and 0 bases from J; bases unmatched to any gene: 4. The CDR3 coding sequence is TGTGCCAGCAGCCGATGGACTAGCGGGAGCACAGATACGCAGTATTTT. Translation: CASSRWTSGSTDTQYF.

This clonotype has more than one count but fewer than ten. The V and J genes are TRBV6-5 and TRBJ2-3; 8 bases align to TRBD2. The V gene's germline CDR1 is MNHEY and CDR2 SVGAGI. V shed 6 bases and J 1 base; nucleotides not matched to a gene: 12. The CDR3 length is 17 residues. CDR3 DNA sequence: TGTGCCAGCAGCGAATTCGCGGGGGGAGTGGGCACAGATACGCAGTATTTT. Its translation: CASSEFAGGVGTDTQYF.

This clonotype has only a few counts. The chain uses TRBV7-6 and TRBJ1-2, with TRBD1 matching 8 bases. The CDR3 is 20 residues long. The V segment lost 6 bases and the J segment 0 bases; nucleotides outside the gene matches: 21. Germline V gene lookup returns CDR1 SGHVS and CDR2 FNYEAQ. The CDR3 protein is CASSLRFAGGEPVANYGYTF. In DNA, the CDR3 is TGTGCCAGCAGTCTCAGGTTCGCAGGGGGCGAACCCGTAGCTAACTATGGCTACACCTTC.

This clonotype was observed a few times. V is TRBV7-9 and J is TRBJ2-5; D call uncertain. The germline V gene encodes CDR1 SEHNR and CDR2 FQNEAQ (reference sequence). This CDR3 has 12 amino acids. V was clipped by 5 bases and J by 5 bases, with 9 bases between them. CDR3 region: CASSPEHETQYF. The CDR3 DNA is TGTGCCAGCAGCCCCGAACACGAGACCCAGTACTTC.

The rearrangement uses TRBV29-1 and TRBJ2-7; weak D call: TRBD1 (7 bases). Germline-derived CDR1 and CDR2 are SQVTM and ANQGSEA. The CDR3 is 13 residues long. V lost 2 bases to trimming and J lost 4 bases, with 12 bases between them. The CDR3, as DNA: TGCAGCGTTGAACAGGGGGACTTGTACGAGCAGTACTTC. It translates to CSVEQGDLYEQYF.

In this sample, this clonotype turned up a few times. V and J are TRBV7-9 and TRBJ1-2, with D hard to call. Germline loops: CDR1 SEHNR, CDR2 FQNEAQ (reference sequence). The CDR3 covers 13 residues. Trimming pared 4 bases from V and 0 bases from J, leaving 6 bases between. DNA of the CDR3: TGTGCCAGCAGCTCGTCCGCTAACTATGGCTACACCTTC. Translated, it gives CASSSSANYGYTF.

The chain couples TRBV20-1 to TRBJ2-7; D ambiguous. The ends were cut back, 3 bases at V and 0 bases at J, with 12 bases in the middle. The V gene's germline CDR1 is DFQATT and CDR2 SNEGSKA (reference sequence). The CDR3 spans 14 residues. The chain's CDR3 is CSARVDVSSYEQYF. The CDR3 coding sequence is TGCAGTGCTAGGGTGGACGTAAGCTCCTACGAGCAGTACTTC.